A selection of T cell receptor beta chains follows, all from one sample in a study of blood T cells in healthy people across ages. MiXCR was run by TCRdb on the 5' RACE reads, yielding one entry per CDR3 protein. The table includes approximately 490,000 distinct CDR3 sequences, around 24% detected once. This sample was shared with a second study, whose subject was T cells of mothers and their children.

The sequencing sample was made of blood. The receptors were sampled from a boy between 10 and 17 years old in good health. CDR3s include the opening cysteine and the closing phenylalanine or tryptophan. The D gene is left open where the match is weak. Size is omitted from some rows. Given values are once, few, many or a class for expanded clones.

>NA|TRBJ2-1|TRBV6-6|few
TGTGCCAGCAGTCTTCGGGAGAGCGGGAATGAGCAGTTCTTC
CASSLRESGNEQFF
>TRBD1|TRBJ2-7|TRBV29-1|NA
TGCAGCATATTAATAACGGTGGGACAGCCCTACGAGCAGTACTTC
CSILITVGQPYEQYF
>TRBD1|TRBJ2-7|TRBV6-2/TRBV6-3|many
TGTGCCAGCAGCGCCGGGACAGGGGGCTACGAGCAGTACTTC
CASSAGTGGYEQYF
>TRBD1|TRBJ1-5|TRBV20-1|many
TGCAGTGCTAGAGAACCTCGACAGGGGCGTAATCAGCCCCAGCATTTT
CSAREPRQGRNQPQHF
>TRBD2|TRBJ2-3|TRBV2|NA
TGTGCCAGCAGTGAAGGGGCTAGCGGAAATACGCAGTATTTT
CASSEGASGNTQYF
>TRBD1|TRBJ1-1|TRBV29-1|few
TGCAGCGGATACGGGACAGGGGGTGGGGACACTGAAGCTTTCTTT
CSGYGTGGGDTEAFF
>TRBD1|TRBJ2-1|TRBV11-1|few
TGTGCCAGCAGCTTTGACAGGGTCAGCTACAATGAGCAGTTCTTC
CASSFDRVSYNEQFF
>NA|TRBJ2-2|TRBV20-1|few
TGCAGTGCTAGCATAGGGGGGGGGTACACCGGGGAGCTGTTTTTT
CSASIGGGYTGELFF
>NA|TRBJ2-1|TRBV7-3|few
TGTGCCAGCAGCACACTAGGAGACAATGAGCAGTTCTTC
CASSTLGDNEQFF
>TRBD2|TRBJ2-5|TRBV27|NA
TGTGCCAGCAGCGGACTAGGCCAAGAGACCCAGTACTTC
CASSGLGQETQYF
>NA|TRBJ2-5|TRBV7-2|NA
TGTGCCAGCAGCTTAACGCCTCAGTGGGAGCCCCAGTACTTC
CASSLTPQWEPQYF
>NA|TRBJ2-2|TRBV6-6|many
TGTGCCAGCAGTTATTTTGGGAACACCGGGGAGCTGTTTTTT
CASSYFGNTGELFF
>NA|TRBJ1-4|TRBV5-1|few
TGCGCCAGCAGCCCTATCGGACGGACCCTAAATGAAAAACTGTTTTTT
CASSPIGRTLNEKLFF
>NA|TRBJ2-7|TRBV20-1|NA
TGCAGTGTCAGAAGCCCAGGGAGCGTCGAGCAGTACTTC
CSVRSPGSVEQYF
>NA|TRBJ2-5|TRBV28|few
TGTGCCAGCAGTTTAAGGACAGCTCTCGGAGAGACCCAGTACTTC
CASSLRTALGETQYF
>NA|TRBJ1-1|TRBV29-1|few
TGCAGCGTTTTAACTACAGGGACCCCTGAAGCTTTCTTT
CSVLTTGTPEAFF
>NA|TRBJ1-5|TRBV24-1|NA
TGTGCCACCAGTGAATGGGATCAGCCCCAGCATTTT
CATSEWDQPQHF
>TRBD2|TRBJ2-3|TRBV7-3|few
TGTGCCAGCAGCAGAGGGACTAGCGGGGGCAGGGATACGCAGTATTTT
CASSRGTSGGRDTQYF
>TRBD1|TRBJ1-4|TRBV4-1|NA
TGCGCCAGCAGCAAGGACAGGGGAGGGGACGAAAAACTGTTTTTT
CASSKDRGGDEKLFF
>NA|TRBJ1-2|TRBV2|few
TGTGCCAGCAGTGGGTCAGGCGACTATGGCTACACCTTC
CASSGSGDYGYTF
>TRBD2|TRBJ2-7|TRBV20-1|few
TGCAGTGCTAGACTTCCGGGACTAAACTACGAGCAGTACTTC
CSARLPGLNYEQYF
>NA|TRBJ2-1|TRBV9|NA
TGTGCCAGCAGCGAACAGGGCAATGAGCAGTTCTTC
CASSEQGNEQFF
>TRBD1|TRBJ2-7|TRBV7-2|NA
TGTGCCAGCAGTCAAAGGACAGGCTCTCGAGAGCAGTACTTC
CASSQRTGSREQYF
>TRBD1|TRBJ2-5|TRBV27|once
TGTGCCAGCAGATCAACAGGGGAAGAGACCCAGTACTTC
CASRSTGEETQYF
>TRBD1|TRBJ2-4|TRBV12-3/TRBV12-4|few
TGTGCCAGCTCCAGGACAGGGGGCTATAGGGCGGCCAAAAACATTCAGTACTTC
CASSRTGGYRAAKNIQYF
>NA|TRBJ2-3|TRBV7-3|NA
TGTGCCAGCAGCGCACGAACGGGGAGCCACACAGATACGCAGTATTTT
CASSARTGSHTDTQYF
>NA|TRBJ1-6|TRBV3-1|NA
TGTGCCAGCAGCCAACACGGCTCAAATAATTCACCCCTCCACTTT
CASSQHGSNNSPLHF
>TRBD1|TRBJ1-1|TRBV2|few
TGTGCCAGCAGTTCCGGGACAGGGGACGCTTTCTTT
CASSSGTGDAFF
>NA|TRBJ2-1|TRBV6-1|few
TGTGCCAGCGGGGCAGAGCAAAACAATGAGCAGTTCTTC
CASGAEQNNEQFF
>NA|TRBJ2-7|TRBV10-3|NA
TGTGCCATCAGTGACGGCTACGAGCAGTACTTC
CAISDGYEQYF
>TRBD2|TRBJ2-5|TRBV28|NA
TGTGCCAGCAGAGGAAGCGGGATGGGGGAAGAGACCCAGTACTTC
CASRGSGMGEETQYF
>NA|TRBJ2-1|TRBV9|NA
TGTGCCAGCAGCGTAATACCGGGCTACAATGAGCAGTTCTTC
CASSVIPGYNEQFF
>NA|TRBJ1-1|TRBV27|NA
TGTGCCAGCAGTTTTAGGAGACCCACTGAAGCTTTCTTT
CASSFRRPTEAFF
>TRBD2|TRBJ2-1|TRBV28|NA
TGTGCCAGCACCCTGGGACTAGCGGGGGGCAATGAGCAGTTCTTC
CASTLGLAGGNEQFF
>NA|TRBJ2-3|TRBV7-2|NA
TGTGCCAGCAGCTTAGCGCATTCTGATACGCAGTATTTT
CASSLAHSDTQYF
>TRBD2|TRBJ2-1|TRBV7-3|NA
TGTGCCAGCAGCTTACCTACTAGCGGGAGCCATGAGCAGTTCTTC
CASSLPTSGSHEQFF
>NA|TRBJ2-7|TRBV7-9|NA
TGTGCCAGCAGCCAACACGGGAACCCCTACGAGCAGTACTTC
CASSQHGNPYEQYF
>NA|TRBJ2-5|TRBV28|few
TGTGCCAGCAGCTCCCGCGATAGGCAGTACTTC
CASSSRDRQYF
>TRBD2|TRBJ2-2|TRBV5-1|NA
TGCGCCAGCAGCACCGGGACTAGCGCAAACACCGGGGAGCTGTTTTTT
CASSTGTSANTGELFF
>NA|TRBJ2-1|TRBV7-2|NA
TGTGCCAGCAGACAATGGGGTGAGCAGTTCTTC
CASRQWGEQFF
>TRBD1|TRBJ1-1|TRBV11-2|few
TGTGCCAGCAGCTTAGTTTGGGGACAGGGGAACACTGAAGCTTTCTTT
CASSLVWGQGNTEAFF
>NA|TRBJ2-4|TRBV7-9|NA
TGTGCCAGCAGCTTTGGGACCTTGGCGGCCAAAAACATTCAGTACTTC
CASSFGTLAAKNIQYF
>TRBD2|TRBJ2-7|TRBV7-9|NA
TGTGCCAGCAGCTCCGGGACTAGTCTCCACGAGCAGTACTTC
CASSSGTSLHEQYF
>NA|TRBJ2-1|TRBV7-2|NA
TGTGCCAGCAGCCCAATGGCCGGTGAGCAGTTCTTC
CASSPMAGEQFF
>TRBD2|TRBJ2-3|TRBV7-3|NA
TGTGCCAGCAGCTTAACAGCGGGAGGACCACTTAGCACAGATACGCAGTATTTT
CASSLTAGGPLSTDTQYF